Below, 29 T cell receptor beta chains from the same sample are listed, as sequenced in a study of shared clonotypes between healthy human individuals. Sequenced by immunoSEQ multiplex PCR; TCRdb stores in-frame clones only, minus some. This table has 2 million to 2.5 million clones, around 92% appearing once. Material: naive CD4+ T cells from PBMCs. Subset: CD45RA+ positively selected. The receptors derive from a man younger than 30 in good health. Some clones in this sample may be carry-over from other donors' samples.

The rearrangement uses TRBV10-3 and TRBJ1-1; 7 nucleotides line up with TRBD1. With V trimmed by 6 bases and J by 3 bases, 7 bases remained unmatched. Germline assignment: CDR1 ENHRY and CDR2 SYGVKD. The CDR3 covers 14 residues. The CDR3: CAISATGRDTEAFF. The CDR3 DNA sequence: TGTGCCATCAGCGCGACAGGGCGGGACACTGAAGCTTTCTTT.

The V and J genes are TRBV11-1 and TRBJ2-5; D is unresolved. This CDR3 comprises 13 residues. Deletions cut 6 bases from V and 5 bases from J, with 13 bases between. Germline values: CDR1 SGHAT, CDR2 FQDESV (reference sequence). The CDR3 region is CASRGGSRETQYF. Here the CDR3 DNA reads TGTGCCAGCAGGGGTGGGTCGCGGGAGACCCAGTACTTC.

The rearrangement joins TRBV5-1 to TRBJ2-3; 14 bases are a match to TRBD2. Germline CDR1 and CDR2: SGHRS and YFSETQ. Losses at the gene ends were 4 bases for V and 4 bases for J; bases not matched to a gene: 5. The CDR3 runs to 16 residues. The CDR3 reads CASSTGLAGASDTQYF. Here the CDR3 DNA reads TGCGCCAGCAGCACGGGACTAGCGGGAGCATCAGATACGCAGTATTTT.

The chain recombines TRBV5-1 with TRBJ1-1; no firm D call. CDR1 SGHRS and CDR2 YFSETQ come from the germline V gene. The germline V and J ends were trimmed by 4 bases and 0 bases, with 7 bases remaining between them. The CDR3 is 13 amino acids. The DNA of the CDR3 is TGCGCCAGCAGCGACGTCATGAACACTGAAGCTTTCTTT. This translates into CASSDVMNTEAFF. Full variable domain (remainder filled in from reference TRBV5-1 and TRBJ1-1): KAGVTQTPRYLIKTRGQQVTLSCSPISGHRSVSWYQQTPGQGLQFLFEYFSETQRNKGNFPGRFSGRQFSNSRSEMNVSTLELGDSALYLCASSDVMNTEAFFGQGTRLTVV.

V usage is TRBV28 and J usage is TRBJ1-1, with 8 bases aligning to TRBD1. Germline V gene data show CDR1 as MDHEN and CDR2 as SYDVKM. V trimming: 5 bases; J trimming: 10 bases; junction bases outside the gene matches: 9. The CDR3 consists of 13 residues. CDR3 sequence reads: CASSPPGGRGAFF. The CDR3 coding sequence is TGTGCCAGCAGTCCCCCAGGGGGCCGGGGAGCTTTCTTT.

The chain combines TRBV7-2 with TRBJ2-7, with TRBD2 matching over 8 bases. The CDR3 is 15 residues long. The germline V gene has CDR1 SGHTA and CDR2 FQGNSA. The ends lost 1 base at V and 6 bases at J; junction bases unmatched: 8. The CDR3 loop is CASSLGGGRRSEQYF. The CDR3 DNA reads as TGTGCCAGCAGCTTAGGGGGCGGGAGGAGAAGCGAGCAGTACTTC. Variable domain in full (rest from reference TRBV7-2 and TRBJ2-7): GAGVSQSPSNKVTEKGKDVELRCDPISGHTALYWYRQSLGQGLEFLIYFQGNSAPDKSGLPSDRFSAERTGGSVSTLTIQRTQQEDSAVYLCASSLGGGRRSEQYFGPGTRLTVT.

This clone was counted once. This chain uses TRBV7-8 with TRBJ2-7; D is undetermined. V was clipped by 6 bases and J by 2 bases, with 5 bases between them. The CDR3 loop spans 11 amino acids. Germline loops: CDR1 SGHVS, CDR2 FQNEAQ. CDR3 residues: CASRMAYEQYF. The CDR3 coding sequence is TGTGCCAGCAGAATGGCCTACGAGCAGTACTTC.

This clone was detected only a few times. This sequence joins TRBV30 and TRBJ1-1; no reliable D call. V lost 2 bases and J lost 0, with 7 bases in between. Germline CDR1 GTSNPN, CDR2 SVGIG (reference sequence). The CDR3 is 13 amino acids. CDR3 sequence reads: CAWSKSMNTEAFF. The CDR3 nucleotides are TGTGCCTGGAGTAAGAGTATGAACACTGAAGCTTTCTTT.

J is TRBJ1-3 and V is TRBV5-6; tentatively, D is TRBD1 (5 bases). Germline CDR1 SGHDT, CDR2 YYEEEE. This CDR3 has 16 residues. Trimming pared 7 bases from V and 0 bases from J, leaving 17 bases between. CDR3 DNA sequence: TGTGCCAGCGAAGGACCGGACACTGACTCTGGAAACACCATATATTTT. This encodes CASEGPDTDSGNTIYF.

The CDR3 loop is CASSLTGLFPLQYF. Here the CDR3 DNA reads TGCGCCAGCAGCTTGACAGGGCTCTTTCCTTTACAGTACTTC. The V call is TRBV5-1, the J call TRBJ2-7, with a possible D match to TRBD1 (6 bases). This CDR3 has 14 residues. Per the germline V gene, CDR1 is SGHRS and CDR2 is YFSETQ. Trimming pared 1 base from V and 10 bases from J, leaving 18 bases between. Looking up the rest from reference TRBV5-1 and TRBJ2-7 gives the full variable domain: KAGVTQTPRYLIKTRGQQVTLSCSPISGHRSVSWYQQTPGQGLQFLFEYFSETQRNKGNFPGRFSGRQFSNSRSEMNVSTLELGDSALYLCASSLTGLFPLQYFGPGTRLTVT.

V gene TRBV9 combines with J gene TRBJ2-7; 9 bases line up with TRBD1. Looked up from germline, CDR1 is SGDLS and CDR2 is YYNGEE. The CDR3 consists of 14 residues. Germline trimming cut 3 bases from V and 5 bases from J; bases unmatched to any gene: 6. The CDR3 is CASSAQQGAHEQYF. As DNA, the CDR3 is TGTGCCAGCAGCGCCCAACAGGGGGCCCACGAGCAGTACTTC.

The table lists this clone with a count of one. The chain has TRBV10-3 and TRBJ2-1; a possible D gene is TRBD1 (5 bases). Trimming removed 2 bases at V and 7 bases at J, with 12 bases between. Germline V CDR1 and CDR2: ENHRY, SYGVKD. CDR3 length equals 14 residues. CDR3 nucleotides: TGTGCCATCAGTGAGACAGGAATACAGAATGAGCAGTTCTTC. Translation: CAISETGIQNEQFF.

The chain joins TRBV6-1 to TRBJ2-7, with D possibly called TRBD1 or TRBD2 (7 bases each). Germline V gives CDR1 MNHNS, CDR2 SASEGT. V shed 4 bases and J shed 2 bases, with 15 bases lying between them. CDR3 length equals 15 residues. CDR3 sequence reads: CASSGAGQPTYEQYF. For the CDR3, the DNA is TGTGCCAGCAGTGGAGCGGGACAGCCTACCTACGAGCAGTACTTC.

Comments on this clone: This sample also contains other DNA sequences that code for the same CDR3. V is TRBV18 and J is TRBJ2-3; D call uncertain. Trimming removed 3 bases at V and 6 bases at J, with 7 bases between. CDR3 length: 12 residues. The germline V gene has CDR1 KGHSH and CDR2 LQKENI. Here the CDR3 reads CASSPRGDTQYF. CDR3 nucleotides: TGTGCCAGCTCACCCCGTGGGGATACGCAGTATTTT.

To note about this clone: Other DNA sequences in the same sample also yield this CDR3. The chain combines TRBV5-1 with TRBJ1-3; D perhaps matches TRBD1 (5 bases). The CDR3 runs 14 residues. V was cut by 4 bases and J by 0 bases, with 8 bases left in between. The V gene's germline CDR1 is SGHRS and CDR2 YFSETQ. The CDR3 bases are TGCGCCAGCAGCCGAGACAGCTCTGGAAACACCATATATTTT. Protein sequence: CASSRDSSGNTIYF.

CDR3 bases: TGTGCCAGCAGCTTACGGACAGGGAAAGGAGAGACCCAGTACTTC. Amino acids: CASSLRTGKGETQYF. The chain is built from TRBV5-4 and TRBJ2-5; 8 bases align to TRBD1. The CDR3 contains 15 residues. V lost 2 bases to trimming and J lost 4 bases; unmatched junction nucleotides: 7. The germline CDR1 and CDR2 sequences are SGHNT and YYREEE (reference sequence).

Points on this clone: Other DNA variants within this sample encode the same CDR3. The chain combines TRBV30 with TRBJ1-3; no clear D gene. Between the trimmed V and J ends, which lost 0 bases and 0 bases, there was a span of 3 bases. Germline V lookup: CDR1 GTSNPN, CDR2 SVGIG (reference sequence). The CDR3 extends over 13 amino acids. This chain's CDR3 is CAWSVASGNTIYF. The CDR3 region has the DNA TGTGCCTGGAGTGTGGCCTCTGGAAACACCATATATTTT.

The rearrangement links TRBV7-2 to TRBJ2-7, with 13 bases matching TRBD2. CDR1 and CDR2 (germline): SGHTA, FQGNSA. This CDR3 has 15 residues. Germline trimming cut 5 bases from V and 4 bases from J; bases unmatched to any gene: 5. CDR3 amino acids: CASSKLAGGRYEQYF. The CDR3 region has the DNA TGTGCCAGCAGCAAACTAGCGGGAGGGCGGTACGAGCAGTACTTC. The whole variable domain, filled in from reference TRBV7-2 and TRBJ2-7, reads GAGVSQSPSNKVTEKGKDVELRCDPISGHTALYWYRQSLGQGLEFLIYFQGNSAPDKSGLPSDRFSAERTGGSVSTLTIQRTQQEDSAVYLCASSKLAGGRYEQYFGPGTRLTVT.

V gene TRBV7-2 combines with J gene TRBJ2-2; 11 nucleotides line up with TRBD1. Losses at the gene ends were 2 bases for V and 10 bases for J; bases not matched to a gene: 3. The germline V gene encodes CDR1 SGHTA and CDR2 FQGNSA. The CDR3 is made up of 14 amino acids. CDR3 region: CASSLRTGGVELFF. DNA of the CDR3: TGTGCCAGCAGCTTAAGGACAGGGGGCGTGGAGCTGTTTTTT.

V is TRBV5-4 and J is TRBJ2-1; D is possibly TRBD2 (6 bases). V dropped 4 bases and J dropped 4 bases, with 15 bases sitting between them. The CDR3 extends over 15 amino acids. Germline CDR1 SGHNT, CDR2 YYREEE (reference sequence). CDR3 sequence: CASSRSTSLYNEQFF. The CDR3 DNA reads TGTGCCAGCAGCCGGTCTACTAGCCTTTACAATGAGCAGTTCTTC.

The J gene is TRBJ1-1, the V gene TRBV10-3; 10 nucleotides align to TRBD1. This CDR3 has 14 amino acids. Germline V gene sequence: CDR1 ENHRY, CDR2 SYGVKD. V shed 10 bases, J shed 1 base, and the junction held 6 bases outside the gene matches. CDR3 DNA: TGTGCCACATGGACAGGGGGTGCGAACACTGAAGCTTTCTTT. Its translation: CATWTGGANTEAFF.

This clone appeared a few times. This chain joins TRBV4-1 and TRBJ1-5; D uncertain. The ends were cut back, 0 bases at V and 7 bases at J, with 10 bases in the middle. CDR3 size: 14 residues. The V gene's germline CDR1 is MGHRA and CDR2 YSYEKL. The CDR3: CASSQDFMDQPQHF. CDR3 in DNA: TGCGCCAGCAGCCAAGATTTCATGGACCAGCCCCAGCATTTT.

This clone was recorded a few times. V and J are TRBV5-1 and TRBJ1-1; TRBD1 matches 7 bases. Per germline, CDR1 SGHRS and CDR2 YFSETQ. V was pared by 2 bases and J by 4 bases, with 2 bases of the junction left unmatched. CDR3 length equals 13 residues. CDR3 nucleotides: TGCGCCAGCAGCTTCCAGGGGGTCACTGAAGCTTTCTTT. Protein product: CASSFQGVTEAFF.

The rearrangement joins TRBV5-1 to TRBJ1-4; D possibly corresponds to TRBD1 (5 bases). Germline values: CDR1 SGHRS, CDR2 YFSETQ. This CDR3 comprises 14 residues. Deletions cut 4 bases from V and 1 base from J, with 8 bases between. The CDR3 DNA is TGCGCCAGCAGCCACCAGGGAACTAATGAAAAACTGTTTTTT. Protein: CASSHQGTNEKLFF.

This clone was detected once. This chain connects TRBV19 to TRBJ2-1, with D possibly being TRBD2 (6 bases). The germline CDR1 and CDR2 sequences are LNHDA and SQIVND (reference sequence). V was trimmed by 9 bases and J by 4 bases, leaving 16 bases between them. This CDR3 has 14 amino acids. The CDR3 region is CASRSSVTYNEQFF. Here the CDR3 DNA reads TGTGCCAGCCGCTCTAGCGTTACTTACAATGAGCAGTTCTTC.

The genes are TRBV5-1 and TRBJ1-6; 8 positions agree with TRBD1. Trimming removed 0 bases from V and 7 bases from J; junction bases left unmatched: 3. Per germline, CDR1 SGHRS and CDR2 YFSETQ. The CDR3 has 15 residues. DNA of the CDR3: TGCGCCAGCAGCTTGGAACAGGGGGGGAATTCACCCCTCCACTTT. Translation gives CASSLEQGGNSPLHF.

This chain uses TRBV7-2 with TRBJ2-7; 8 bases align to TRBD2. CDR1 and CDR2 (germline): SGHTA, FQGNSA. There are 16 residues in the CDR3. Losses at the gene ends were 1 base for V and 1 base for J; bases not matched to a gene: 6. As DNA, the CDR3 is TGTGCCAGCAGCTTAGTGGCTAGCGGGTATTCCTACGAGCAGTACTTC. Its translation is CASSLVASGYSYEQYF.

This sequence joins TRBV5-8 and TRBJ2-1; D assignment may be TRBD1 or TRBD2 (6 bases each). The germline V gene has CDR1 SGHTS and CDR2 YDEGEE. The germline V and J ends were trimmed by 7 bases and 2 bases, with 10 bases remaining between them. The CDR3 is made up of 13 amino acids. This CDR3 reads CASEGGAYNEQFF. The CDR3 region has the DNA TGTGCCAGCGAGGGGGGAGCCTACAATGAGCAGTTCTTC.

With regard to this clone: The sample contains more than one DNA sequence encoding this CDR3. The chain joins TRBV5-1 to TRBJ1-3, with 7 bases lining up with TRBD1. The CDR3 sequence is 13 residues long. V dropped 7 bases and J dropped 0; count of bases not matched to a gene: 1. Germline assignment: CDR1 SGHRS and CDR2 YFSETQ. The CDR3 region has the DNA TGCGCCAGCCGGACAGGCTCTGGAAACACCATATATTTT. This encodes CASRTGSGNTIYF.